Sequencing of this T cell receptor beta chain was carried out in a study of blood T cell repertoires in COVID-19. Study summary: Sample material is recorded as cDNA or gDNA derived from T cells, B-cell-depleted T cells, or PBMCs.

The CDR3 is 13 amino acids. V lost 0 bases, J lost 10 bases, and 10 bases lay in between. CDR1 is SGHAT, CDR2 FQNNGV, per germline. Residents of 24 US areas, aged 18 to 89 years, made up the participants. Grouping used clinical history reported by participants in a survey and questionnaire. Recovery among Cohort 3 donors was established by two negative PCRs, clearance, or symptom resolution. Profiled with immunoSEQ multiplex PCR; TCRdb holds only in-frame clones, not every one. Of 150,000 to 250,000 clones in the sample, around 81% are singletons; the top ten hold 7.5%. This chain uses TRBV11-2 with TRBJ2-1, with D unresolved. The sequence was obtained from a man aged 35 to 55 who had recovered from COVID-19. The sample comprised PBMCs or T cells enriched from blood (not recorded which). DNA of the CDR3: TGTGCCAGCAGCTTAGACAGGCTTGGGGAGCAGTTCTTC. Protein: CASSLDRLGEQFF.